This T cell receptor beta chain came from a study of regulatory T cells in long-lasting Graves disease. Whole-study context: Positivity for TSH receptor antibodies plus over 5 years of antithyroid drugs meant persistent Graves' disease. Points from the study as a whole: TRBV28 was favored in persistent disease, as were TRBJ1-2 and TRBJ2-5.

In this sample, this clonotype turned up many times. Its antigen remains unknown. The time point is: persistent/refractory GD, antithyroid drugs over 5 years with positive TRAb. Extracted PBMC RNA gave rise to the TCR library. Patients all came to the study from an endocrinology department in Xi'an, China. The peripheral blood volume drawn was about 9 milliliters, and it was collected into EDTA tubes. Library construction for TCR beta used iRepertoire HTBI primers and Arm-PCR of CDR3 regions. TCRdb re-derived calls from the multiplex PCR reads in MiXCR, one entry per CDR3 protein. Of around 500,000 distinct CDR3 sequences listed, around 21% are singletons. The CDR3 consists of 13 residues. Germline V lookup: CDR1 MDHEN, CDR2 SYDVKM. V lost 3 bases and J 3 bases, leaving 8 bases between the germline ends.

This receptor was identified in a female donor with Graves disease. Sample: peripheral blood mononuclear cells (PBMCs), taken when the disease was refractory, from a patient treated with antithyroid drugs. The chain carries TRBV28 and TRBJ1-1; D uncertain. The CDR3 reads CASSLDGDTEAFF. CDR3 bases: TGTGCCAGCAGTTTGGACGGGGACACTGAAGCTTTCTTT.